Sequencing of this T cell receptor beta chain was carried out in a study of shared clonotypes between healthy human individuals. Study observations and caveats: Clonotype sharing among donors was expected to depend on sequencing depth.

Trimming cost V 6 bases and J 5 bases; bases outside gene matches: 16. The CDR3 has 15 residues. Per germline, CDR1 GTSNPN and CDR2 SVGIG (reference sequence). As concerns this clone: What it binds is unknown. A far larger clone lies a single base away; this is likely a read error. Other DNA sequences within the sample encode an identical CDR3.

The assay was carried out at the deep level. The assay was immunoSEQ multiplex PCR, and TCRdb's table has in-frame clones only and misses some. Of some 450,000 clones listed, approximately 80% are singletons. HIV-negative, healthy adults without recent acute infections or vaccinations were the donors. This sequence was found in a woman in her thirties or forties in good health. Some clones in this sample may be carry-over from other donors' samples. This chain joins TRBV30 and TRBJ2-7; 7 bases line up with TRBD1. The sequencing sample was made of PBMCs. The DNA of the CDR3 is TGTGCCTGTGACAAACCTAACAGGGGTACCCACGAGCAGTACTTC. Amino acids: CACDKPNRGTHEQYF.